The T cell receptor beta chain under discussion was sequenced for a study of T cell repertoires in cytomegalovirus infection. Looking at the study overall: Peptides in the study included HLA-C-restricted and HLA-B-restricted CMV epitopes. Public TCR beta signatures were indicative of both CMV infection and a matching HLA type.

A note on this clonotype: Its antigen remains unknown.

TCRdb processed the reads anew with MiXCR; each CDR3 protein has one entry. The sample lists nearly 700,000 distinct CDR3 sequences; around 35% were seen once. Study conclusions and caveats: Of the TCR beta families, the public ones yielded a cumulative frequency that identified carriers of CMV plus the relevant HLA. Predominance within the ex vivo response was attributable to HLA-C-restricted CMV-specific TCR beta clonotypes.

This TCR came from a human donor in good health (CMV status not recorded). Some clones in this sample may be carry-over from other donors' samples. The specimen comprised cultured PBMCs, sampled from culture after CMV antigen stimulation.

The CDR3 nucleotides read TGTGCCAGCAGCTTCGGGGGGCTAGCGGGAGGGCTGGGGGCCAACGTCCTGACTTTC. It is translated as CASSFGGLAGGLGANVLTF. The chain links TRBV7-2 to TRBJ2-6, with 12 bases aligning to TRBD2. The V gene end was trimmed by 3 bases and the J gene end by 4 bases; junction bases not matched to a gene: 10. Germline assignment: CDR1 SGHTA and CDR2 FQGNSA. This CDR3 comprises 19 residues.